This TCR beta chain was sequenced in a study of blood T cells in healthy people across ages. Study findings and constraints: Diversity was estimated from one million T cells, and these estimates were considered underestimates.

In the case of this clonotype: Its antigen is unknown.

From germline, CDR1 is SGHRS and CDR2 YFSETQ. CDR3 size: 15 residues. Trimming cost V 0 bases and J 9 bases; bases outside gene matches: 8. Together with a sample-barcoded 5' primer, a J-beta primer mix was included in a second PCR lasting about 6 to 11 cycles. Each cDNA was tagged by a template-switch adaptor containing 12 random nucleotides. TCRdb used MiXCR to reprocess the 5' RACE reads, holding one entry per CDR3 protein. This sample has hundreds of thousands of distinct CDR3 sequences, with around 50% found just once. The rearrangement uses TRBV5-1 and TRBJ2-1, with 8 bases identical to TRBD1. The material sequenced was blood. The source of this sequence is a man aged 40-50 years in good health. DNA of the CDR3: TGCGCCAGCAGCTTGGCGGCAGGGGGCTCCTCTGAGCAGTTCTTC. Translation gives CASSLAAGGSSEQFF.